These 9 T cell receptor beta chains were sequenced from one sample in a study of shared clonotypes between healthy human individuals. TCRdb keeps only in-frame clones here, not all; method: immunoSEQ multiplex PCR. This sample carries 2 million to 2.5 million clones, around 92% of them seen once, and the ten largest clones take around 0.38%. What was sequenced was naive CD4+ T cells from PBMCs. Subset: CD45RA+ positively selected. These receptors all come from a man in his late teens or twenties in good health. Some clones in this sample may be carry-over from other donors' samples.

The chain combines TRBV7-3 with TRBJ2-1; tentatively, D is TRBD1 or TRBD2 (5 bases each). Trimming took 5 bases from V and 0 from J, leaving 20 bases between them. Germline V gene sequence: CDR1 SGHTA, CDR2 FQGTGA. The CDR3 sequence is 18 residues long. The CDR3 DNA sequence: TGTGCCAGCAGCCTAAAACCCCAGGGACGGGCCTCCTACAATGAGCAGTTCTTC. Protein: CASSLKPQGRASYNEQFF.

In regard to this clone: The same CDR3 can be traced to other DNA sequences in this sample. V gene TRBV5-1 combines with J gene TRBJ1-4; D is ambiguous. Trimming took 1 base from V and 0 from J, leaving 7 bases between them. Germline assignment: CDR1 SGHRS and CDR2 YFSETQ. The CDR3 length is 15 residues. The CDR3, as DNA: TGCGCCAGCAGCTTGTTCGGGGCAACTAATGAAAAACTGTTTTTT. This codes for CASSLFGATNEKLFF.

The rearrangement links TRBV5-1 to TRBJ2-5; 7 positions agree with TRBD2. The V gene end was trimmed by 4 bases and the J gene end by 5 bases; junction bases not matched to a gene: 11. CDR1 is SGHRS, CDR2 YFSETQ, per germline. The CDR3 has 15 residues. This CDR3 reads CASSPGDYRGETQYF. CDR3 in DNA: TGCGCCAGCAGCCCCGGGGACTACCGCGGGGAGACCCAGTACTTC.

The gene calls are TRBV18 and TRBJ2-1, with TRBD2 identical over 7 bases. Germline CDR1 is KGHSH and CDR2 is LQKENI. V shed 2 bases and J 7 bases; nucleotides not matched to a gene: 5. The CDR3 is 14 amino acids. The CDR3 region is CASSPVLGGNEQFF. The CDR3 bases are TGTGCCAGCTCACCAGTTTTGGGGGGGAATGAGCAGTTCTTC.

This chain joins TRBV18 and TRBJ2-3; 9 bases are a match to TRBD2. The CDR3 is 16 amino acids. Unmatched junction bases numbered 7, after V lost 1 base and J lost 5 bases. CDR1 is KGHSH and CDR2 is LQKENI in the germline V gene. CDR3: CASSPHGGRVIDTQYF. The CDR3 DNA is TGTGCCAGCTCACCACACGGCGGGAGGGTTATAGATACGCAGTATTTT.

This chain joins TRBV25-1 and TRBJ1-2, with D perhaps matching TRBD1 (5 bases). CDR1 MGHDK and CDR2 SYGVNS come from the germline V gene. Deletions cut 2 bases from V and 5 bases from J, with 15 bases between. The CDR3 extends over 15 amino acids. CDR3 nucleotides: TGTGCCAGCAGTGAAGTCTACGCAGGGCAATATGGCTACACCTTC. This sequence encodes CASSEVYAGQYGYTF.

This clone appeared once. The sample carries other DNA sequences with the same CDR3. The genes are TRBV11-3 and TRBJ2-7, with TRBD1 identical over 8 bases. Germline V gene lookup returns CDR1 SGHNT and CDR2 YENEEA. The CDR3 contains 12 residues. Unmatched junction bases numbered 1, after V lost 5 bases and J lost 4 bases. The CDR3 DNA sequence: TGTGCCAGCAGCCACAGGGGGTACGAGCAGTACTTC. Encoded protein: CASSHRGYEQYF.

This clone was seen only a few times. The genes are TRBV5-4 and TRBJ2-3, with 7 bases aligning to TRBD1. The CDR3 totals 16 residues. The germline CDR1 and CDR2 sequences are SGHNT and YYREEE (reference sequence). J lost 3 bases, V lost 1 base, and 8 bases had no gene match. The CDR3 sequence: CASSLLDRVKTDTQYF. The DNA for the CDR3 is TGTGCCAGCAGCTTGCTCGACAGGGTGAAAACAGATACGCAGTATTTT.

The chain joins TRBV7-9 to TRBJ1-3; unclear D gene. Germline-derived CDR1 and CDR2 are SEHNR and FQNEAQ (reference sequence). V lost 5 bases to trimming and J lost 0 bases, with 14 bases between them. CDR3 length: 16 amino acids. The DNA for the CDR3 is TGTGCCAGCAGCCCTAAGGGCGCCAGCTCTGGAAACACCATATATTTT. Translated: CASSPKGASSGNTIYF.